The 11 T cell receptor beta chains reported below all come from one sample, sequenced in a study of Graves' ophthalmopathy and Graves' hyperthyroidism. For repertoire sequencing, the TCR beta CDR3 regions were amplified from RNA transcripts. An opening RT-PCR round employed HTBI primers and preceded a second-round multiplex PCR. Each CDR3 protein is one row after TCRdb ran MiXCR on the multiplex PCR reads. The profile shows nearly 400,000 distinct CDR3 sequences, about 16% of them singletons. Sequenced input: peripheral blood. The receptor source for this set is a young woman with Graves' ophthalmopathy.

Ten or more counts support this clonotype. V and J are TRBV6-1 and TRBJ2-7; D perhaps matches TRBD2 (5 bases). The V gene's germline CDR1 is MNHNS and CDR2 SASEGT. This CDR3 is 13 amino acids long. V gave up 6 bases and J gave up 4 bases, with 13 bases separating them. This CDR3 reads CASSVPGRYEQYF. CDR3 sequence (DNA): TGTGCCAGCAGCGTCCCGGGAAGATACGAGCAGTACTTC.

This clonotype has ten or more counts. This chain connects TRBV12-3 or TRBV12-4 to TRBJ2-5, with 10 bases matching TRBD1. The CDR3 runs to 14 residues. The junction had 13 bases not matched to a gene; V was cut back by 6 bases and J by 12 bases. The CDR3 DNA sequence: TGTGCCAGCAGACAACCGGGACAGGGGAATCAGAAGTACTTC. It codes for CASRQPGQGNQKYF.

V is TRBV6-2 or TRBV6-3 and J is TRBJ2-6; D unresolved. Germline CDR1 and CDR2: MNHEY and SVGEGT. Deletions cut 7 bases from V and 0 bases from J, with 7 bases between. The CDR3 contains 14 residues. CDR3 loop: CASMRSSGANVLTF. CDR3 nucleotide sequence: TGTGCCAGCATGAGGTCCTCTGGGGCCAACGTCCTGACTTTC.

This clonotype was recorded at least ten times. The CDR3 is CASSLGGTGNYEQYF. DNA for the CDR3: TGCGCCAGCAGCTTGGGAGGGACAGGGAACTACGAGCAGTACTTC. The chain links TRBV5-1 to TRBJ2-7, with 9 nucleotides matching TRBD1. Germline-derived CDR1 and CDR2 are SGHRS and YFSETQ. The CDR3 consists of 15 residues. V gave up 0 bases and J gave up 3 bases; unmatched junction bases: 4. The variable domain in full, completed from reference TRBV5-1 and TRBJ2-7, reads KAGVTQTPRYLIKTRGQQVTLSCSPISGHRSVSWYQQTPGQGLQFLFEYFSETQRNKGNFPGRFSGRQFSNSRSEMNVSTLELGDSALYLCASSLGGTGNYEQYFGPGTRLTVT.

This clonotype came up many times. The gene calls are TRBV19 and TRBJ2-7; D is perhaps TRBD1 or TRBD2 (5 bases each). V was shortened by 4 bases and J by 6 bases, with 16 bases between the two germline ends. The CDR3 extends over 14 amino acids. Per the germline V gene, CDR1 is LNHDA and CDR2 is SQIVND (reference sequence). The CDR3 DNA reads TGTGCCAGTAGTACTACACGAGGGGCCGTCGAGCAGTACTTC. The encoded protein is CASSTTRGAVEQYF.

The chain recombines TRBV29-1 with TRBJ2-7; the match to TRBD1 covers 7 bases. The CDR3 totals 13 residues. The V and J ends lost 3 bases and 6 bases, in that order; junction bases with no gene match: 8. Per germline, CDR1 SQVTM and CDR2 ANQGSEA. Here the CDR3 DNA reads TGCAGCGTTGATGAAGGGGGCCACGTCGAGCAGTACTTC. Translation: CSVDEGGHVEQYF.

The table lists this clonotype with many counts. This chain links TRBV12-3 or TRBV12-4 with TRBJ1-5; TRBD1 aligns across 8 bases. This CDR3 comprises 14 residues. Trimming removed 3 bases from V and 6 bases from J; junction bases left unmatched: 4. The CDR3 sequence is CASSFGQGSQPQHF. The DNA of the CDR3 is TGTGCCAGCAGTTTTGGACAGGGTAGTCAGCCCCAGCATTTT.

The rearrangement uses TRBV24-1 and TRBJ2-5, with 9 bases matching TRBD1. In germline, CDR1 is KGHDR, CDR2 SFDVKD. The CDR3 is 16 residues long. J gave up 4 bases and V 4 bases, and 9 bases lay outside the gene matches. The CDR3 nucleotides are TGTGCCACCAGTGAATCATCACAGGGGGCTTTAGAGACCCAGTACTTC. Its protein is CATSESSQGALETQYF.

The gene calls are TRBV28 and TRBJ2-7; D gene uncertain. Trimming took 4 bases from V and 6 from J, leaving 10 bases between them. CDR3 length equals 12 residues. Germline V lookup: CDR1 MDHEN, CDR2 SYDVKM. CDR3 DNA: TGTGCCAGCAGTTCCGAATTCAGCGAGCAGTACTTC. Residues: CASSSEFSEQYF.

At least ten counts were recorded for this clonotype. As DNA, the CDR3 is TGTGCCAGCTCACCCGGGCAGGGATCGATTCAGCCCCAGCATTTT. Translated: CASSPGQGSIQPQHF. J is TRBJ1-5 and V is TRBV18, with a tentative D call TRBD1 (5 bases). In germline, CDR1 is KGHSH, CDR2 LQKENI. The ends were cut back, 3 bases at V and 6 bases at J, with 15 bases in the middle. The CDR3 spans 15 residues. Full variable domain (remainder filled in from reference TRBV18 and TRBJ1-5): NAGVMQNPRHLVRRRGQEARLRCSPMKGHSHVYWYRQLPEEGLKFMVYLQKENIIDESGMPKERFSAEFPKEGPSILRIQQVVRGDSAAYFCASSPGQGSIQPQHFGDGTRLSIL.

This clonotype was observed at least ten times. This chain uses TRBV6-6 with TRBJ2-2; perhaps D is TRBD1 or TRBD2 (5 bases each). CDR1 and CDR2 from the germline V gene are MNHNY and SVGAGI (reference sequence). V was pared by 0 bases and J by 1 base, with 18 bases between. The CDR3 consists of 19 residues. The CDR3 DNA reads as TGTGCCAGCAGTTACTCTTTCCCCCGGGACCGCTTGAACACCGGGGAGCTGTTTTTT. It translates to CASSYSFPRDRLNTGELFF.